The TCR beta chain described here comes from a study of blood T cell repertoires in COVID-19. The wider study: T cells, B-cell-depleted T cells, or PBMCs provided the cDNA or gDNA that served as material.

The CDR3 totals 15 residues. Trimming removed 6 bases at V and 1 base at J, with 15 bases between. Germline CDR1 MNHEY, CDR2 SVGAGI. The table came from immunoSEQ multiplex PCR; TCRdb's copy has only in-frame clones and leaves some out. This table holds about 100,000 clones, about 80% found once. The TCR sequence derives from a human donor in a cohort sampled during active COVID-19. This chain joins TRBV6-5 and TRBJ1-1; D unclear. The material sequenced was peripheral blood. CDR3 DNA sequence: TGTGCCAGCAGGGGTGTGGAGACCGGGAACACTGAAGCTTTCTTT. Its protein product is CASRGVETGNTEAFF.